The clone carrying this T cell receptor beta chain turned up a few times. The antigen is not known. The data were taken from a study of blood T cells in healthy people across ages. The study, taken as a whole, reports: It was not possible, with unsorted PBMCs, to conclusively compare naive and antigen-experienced cells.

A second roughly 7 to 12 cycle PCR used barcoded and J-beta primers. In TCRdb, the 5' RACE reads were re-called with MiXCR into one record per CDR3 protein. Among approximately 690,000 distinct CDR3 sequences listed, over 40% were seen once. Trimming cost V 4 bases and J 5 bases, with 15 bases left between them. CDR1 and CDR2 from the germline V gene are LNHNV and YYDKDF (reference sequence). The CDR3 extends over 15 amino acids. The source of this sequence is a man aged 80 or over in good health. The chain couples TRBV15 to TRBJ2-1, with a possible D match to TRBD2 (5 bases). What was sequenced was blood. The DNA for the CDR3 is TGTGCCACCAGCAATGCGGGCGGTAAGAACAATGAGCAGTTCTTC. Amino acids: CATSNAGGKNNEQFF.